These 26 T cell receptor beta chains were all obtained from the same sample, sequenced in a study of blood T cell repertoires in COVID-19. Using immunoSEQ multiplex PCR, the repertoire was profiled, and TCRdb retains in-frame clones only, with some absent. The sample lists about 150,000 clones, around nine tenths seen once, with less than 10% in the top ten. The material sequenced was peripheral blood. These receptors were collected from a woman in her 50s with active or convalescent COVID-19.

The chain is built from TRBV6-1 and TRBJ1-6; D not certain. The germline V and J ends were trimmed by 1 base and 17 bases, with 18 bases remaining between them. The CDR3 totals 14 residues. CDR1 and CDR2 (germline): MNHNS, SASEGT. The CDR3 region has the DNA TGTGCCAGCAGTGAAGGGGCAGCCCCCGTTGGGTTCCACTTT. Protein product: CASSEGAAPVGFHF.

The rearrangement uses TRBV4-3 and TRBJ2-7; weak D call: TRBD1 (5 bases). Per the germline V gene, CDR1 is LGHNA and CDR2 is YSLEER. Deletions cut 0 bases from V and 3 bases from J, with 12 bases between. The CDR3 consists of 15 residues. CDR3 protein: CASSQDRQGYYEQYF. The CDR3 DNA reads TGCGCCAGCAGCCAAGATCGGCAGGGCTACTACGAGCAGTACTTC.

V gene TRBV11-2 combines with J gene TRBJ2-1; D is unresolved. Germline-derived CDR1 and CDR2 are SGHAT and FQNNGV. The CDR3 totals 16 residues. Trimming cost V 4 bases and J 0 bases, with 13 bases left between them. The CDR3 bases are TGTGCCAGCAGCTCCCGTTTTTCCTTCTCCTACAATGAGCAGTTCTTC. This sequence encodes CASSSRFSFSYNEQFF.

This clone appeared once. This rearrangement joins TRBV11-2 to TRBJ2-1; weak D call: TRBD2 (6 bases). Trimming shortened V by 3 bases and J by 1 base, and 10 bases separated the two germline ends. The CDR3 is 15 residues long. Per the germline V gene, CDR1 is SGHAT and CDR2 is FQNNGV. The CDR3 protein is CASSFGLASYNEQFF. The CDR3 DNA is TGTGCCAGCAGCTTCGGGCTAGCGTCCTACAATGAGCAGTTCTTC. The variable domain in full, completed from reference TRBV11-2 and TRBJ2-1, reads EAGVAQSPRYKIIEKRQSVAFWCNPISGHATLYWYQQILGQGPKLLIQFQNNGVVDDSQLPKDRFSAERLKGVDSTLKIQPAKLEDSAVYLCASSFGLASYNEQFFGPGTRLTVL.

V gene TRBV6-6 combines with J gene TRBJ1-1, with 11 bases that match TRBD1. The germline gives CDR1 MNHNY, CDR2 SVGAGI (reference sequence). V dropped 7 bases and J dropped 5; count of bases not matched to a gene: 9. The CDR3 spans 15 residues. DNA for the CDR3: TGTGCCAGCATTCCTGGACAGGGGGCAAGGACTGAAGCTTTCTTT. Residues: CASIPGQGARTEAFF.

V is TRBV19 and J is TRBJ2-7; 10 bases are a match to TRBD1. CDR3 size: 15 residues. Germline V gives CDR1 LNHDA, CDR2 SQIVND (reference sequence). With 11 bases clipped from V and 4 bases from J, the junction kept 14 bases outside the gene matches. The CDR3 nucleotides read TGTGCCTCAAGCGGAGGCGGGACAGGGGAATACGAGCAGTACTTC. Its translation is CASSGGGTGEYEQYF.

The V and J genes are TRBV30 and TRBJ2-7; TRBD2 matches at 8 bases. The CDR3 totals 16 residues. Germline V gene lookup returns CDR1 GTSNPN and CDR2 SVGIG (reference sequence). Trimming took 6 bases from V and 3 from J; bases not matched to a gene: 16. The DNA of the CDR3 is TGTGCCTGTTTCGCCTCCCACCGCGGGGGGATCTACGAGCAGTACTTC. The encoded protein is CACFASHRGGIYEQYF.

V usage is TRBV27 and J usage is TRBJ2-1; a possible D gene is TRBD2 (7 bases). This CDR3 is built from 16 residues. The germline CDR1 and CDR2 sequences are MNHEY and SMNVEV (reference sequence). Trimming pared 3 bases from V and 2 bases from J, leaving 14 bases between. The CDR3 sequence: CASSFGGAGPYNEQFF. Written as DNA, the CDR3 is TGTGCCAGCAGTTTTGGGGGGGCGGGCCCCTACAATGAGCAGTTCTTC.

The chain uses TRBV7-9 and TRBJ2-7; D perhaps matches TRBD1 (5 bases). The germline CDR1 and CDR2 sequences are SEHNR and FQNEAQ (reference sequence). V lost 5 bases, J lost 6 bases, and 11 bases lay in between. This CDR3 contains 12 residues. Here the CDR3 DNA reads TGTGCCAGCAGCCCTTCAGGGCGCGAGCAGTACTTC. It codes for CASSPSGREQYF.

This clone was seen only once. The chain recombines TRBV27 with TRBJ2-7, with TRBD2 as a possible D gene (5 bases). Germline V gene sequence: CDR1 MNHEY, CDR2 SMNVEV (reference sequence). Trimming took 5 bases from V and 4 from J, leaving 12 bases between them. The CDR3 is made up of 13 amino acids. The CDR3 loop reads CASSLARSYEQYF. CDR3 nucleotides: TGTGCCAGCAGTCTAGCCAGAAGTTACGAGCAGTACTTC.

The chain recombines TRBV27 with TRBJ2-7; no reliable D call. The CDR3 has 12 amino acids. From germline, CDR1 is MNHEY and CDR2 SMNVEV (reference sequence). The germline V and J ends were trimmed by 8 bases and 4 bases, with 12 bases remaining between them. The CDR3 DNA reads as TGTGCCAGCGCGTCTGACATTTACGAGCAGTACTTC. The encoded protein is CASASDIYEQYF.

The rearrangement joins TRBV5-6 to TRBJ1-1; a possible D gene is TRBD1 (5 bases). Germline lookup yields CDR1 SGHDT and CDR2 YYEEEE. V dropped 2 bases and J dropped 7 bases, with 18 bases sitting between them. The CDR3 has 15 residues. CDR3 residues: CASSLAPEGTVEAFF. DNA for the CDR3: TGTGCCAGCAGCTTAGCGCCAGAGGGGACTGTTGAAGCTTTCTTT.

This clone was detected ten times or more. The V gene is TRBV11-2, the J gene TRBJ1-6, with D possibly being TRBD1 (6 bases). The CDR3 runs to 15 residues. Germline V gives CDR1 SGHAT, CDR2 FQNNGV. Trimming stripped 5 bases from V and 7 bases from J, with 15 bases between. CDR3 bases: TGTGCCAGCAGCCCCTCGGACAGCCCGAATTCACCCCTCCACTTT. Residues: CASSPSDSPNSPLHF.

V and J are TRBV7-6 and TRBJ2-7, with D maybe TRBD1 (5 bases). CDR1 is SGHVS, CDR2 FNYEAQ, per germline. The CDR3 sequence is 15 residues long. Deletions cut 1 base from V and 4 bases from J, with 14 bases between. The CDR3 region has the DNA TGTGCCAGCAGCTTAGGTGGGGCTAGACAGTACGAGCAGTACTTC. Translation gives CASSLGGARQYEQYF.

This clone was observed a few times. The DNA of the CDR3 is TGTGCCAGCACCGACGGGACTAGCGGGGGCTACGAGCAGTACTTC. Amino acid sequence: CASTDGTSGGYEQYF. The chain recombines TRBV28 with TRBJ2-7; TRBD2 matches 14 bases. Looked up from germline, CDR1 is MDHEN and CDR2 is SYDVKM. The CDR3 consists of 15 residues. With 7 bases clipped from V and 3 bases from J, the junction kept 5 bases outside the gene matches.

This clone has only one observation. The chain uses TRBV4-2 and TRBJ1-1; D uncertain. Trimming pared 3 bases from V and 3 bases from J, leaving 11 bases between. Germline loops: CDR1 LGHNA, CDR2 YNFKEQ. The CDR3 contains 14 residues. CDR3: CASSHPVNDTEAFF. Here the CDR3 DNA reads TGTGCCAGCAGCCACCCCGTAAATGACACTGAAGCTTTCTTT.

The J gene is TRBJ2-1, the V gene TRBV7-2, with TRBD2 matching 10 bases. This CDR3 is built from 13 residues. Unmatched junction bases numbered 7, after V lost 6 bases and J lost 11 bases. Per the germline V gene, CDR1 is SGHTA and CDR2 is FQGNSA. The CDR3 loop is CASRLLAGHKQFF. CDR3 in DNA: TGTGCCAGCAGACTACTAGCGGGGCATAAGCAGTTCTTC.

This chain joins TRBV19 and TRBJ2-7, with D possibly TRBD2 on 6 matching bases. CDR3 size: 17 residues. The germline gives CDR1 LNHDA, CDR2 SQIVND (reference sequence). The ends were cut back, 1 base at V and 4 bases at J, with 20 bases in the middle. The CDR3 loop reads CASSIAPRDSRIYEQYF. DNA for the CDR3: TGTGCCAGTAGTATAGCCCCCCGGGACTCGAGAATTTACGAGCAGTACTTC.

The chain is built from TRBV28 and TRBJ1-2, with 7 bases aligning to TRBD1. From germline, CDR1 is MDHEN and CDR2 SYDVKM. J gave up 4 bases and V 5 bases, and 7 bases lay outside the gene matches. The CDR3 is 14 amino acids. The CDR3 loop is CASSPTQGVYGYTF. Written as DNA, the CDR3 is TGTGCCAGCAGTCCAACCCAGGGGGTCTATGGCTACACCTTC.

V gene TRBV30 combines with J gene TRBJ1-2; 12 bases map to TRBD1. Trimming cost V 7 bases and J 12 bases; bases outside gene matches: 6. Germline V CDR1 and CDR2: GTSNPN, SVGIG (reference sequence). This CDR3 comprises 11 residues. CDR3 in amino acids: CASGTGGLNTF. Written as DNA, the CDR3 is TGTGCCTCGGGGACAGGGGGCCTTAACACCTTC.

The chain joins TRBV15 to TRBJ1-4, with D possibly being TRBD1 (5 bases). CDR3 size: 17 residues. V was cut by 2 bases and J by 7 bases, with 20 bases left in between. The germline gives CDR1 LNHNV, CDR2 YYDKDF (reference sequence). CDR3 in amino acids: CATSRSSAGVIGEKLFF. CDR3 in DNA: TGTGCCACCAGCAGATCTTCAGCGGGGGTAATAGGTGAAAAACTGTTTTTT.

V is TRBV27 and J is TRBJ1-5; 7 positions agree with TRBD1. The germline CDR1 and CDR2 sequences are MNHEY and SMNVEV (reference sequence). The CDR3 has 15 residues. With V trimmed by 5 bases and J by 9 bases, 13 bases remained unmatched. This CDR3 is CASSTGRGPMWPQHF. CDR3 coding DNA: TGTGCCAGCAGTACCGGAAGGGGGCCGATGTGGCCCCAGCATTTT.

The J gene is TRBJ2-7, the V gene TRBV19; D not resolved. Germline CDR1 is LNHDA and CDR2 is SQIVND (reference sequence). With 8 bases removed from V and 0 bases from J, the gap between germline ends came to 5 bases. The length of the CDR3 is 11 residues. The CDR3, as DNA: TGTGCCAGTTCGAGCTCCTACGAGCAGTACTTC. Translating gives CASSSSYEQYF.

This chain joins TRBV6-5 and TRBJ1-1; 7 bases agree with TRBD1. There are 15 residues in the CDR3. V lost 4 bases, J lost 4 bases, and 9 bases stayed unmatched. Per the germline V gene, CDR1 is MNHEY and CDR2 is SVGAGI. In DNA form, the CDR3 reads TGTGCCAGCAGTTCCCTTCGACAGGGCCCCACTGAAGCTTTCTTT. This gives the protein CASSSLRQGPTEAFF.

The rearrangement joins TRBV19 to TRBJ1-5; 8 bases fit TRBD1. CDR1 is LNHDA and CDR2 is SQIVND in the germline V gene (reference sequence). The V and J ends lost 3 bases and 7 bases, in that order; junction bases with no gene match: 8. The length of the CDR3 is 15 residues. The CDR3: CASSISNRGGQPQHF. CDR3 coding DNA: TGTGCCAGTAGTATCAGCAACAGGGGGGGACAGCCCCAGCATTTT.

The CDR3 protein is CAWRERRLAGARVGNEQFF. DNA for the CDR3: TGTGCCTGGAGGGAACGTCGACTAGCGGGAGCTCGGGTCGGCAATGAGCAGTTCTTC. The V gene is TRBV30, the J gene TRBJ2-1; 12 nucleotides agree with TRBD2. CDR1 is GTSNPN and CDR2 is SVGIG in the germline V gene (reference sequence). The CDR3 sequence is 19 residues long. Germline trimming cut 3 bases from V and 6 bases from J; bases unmatched to any gene: 18.